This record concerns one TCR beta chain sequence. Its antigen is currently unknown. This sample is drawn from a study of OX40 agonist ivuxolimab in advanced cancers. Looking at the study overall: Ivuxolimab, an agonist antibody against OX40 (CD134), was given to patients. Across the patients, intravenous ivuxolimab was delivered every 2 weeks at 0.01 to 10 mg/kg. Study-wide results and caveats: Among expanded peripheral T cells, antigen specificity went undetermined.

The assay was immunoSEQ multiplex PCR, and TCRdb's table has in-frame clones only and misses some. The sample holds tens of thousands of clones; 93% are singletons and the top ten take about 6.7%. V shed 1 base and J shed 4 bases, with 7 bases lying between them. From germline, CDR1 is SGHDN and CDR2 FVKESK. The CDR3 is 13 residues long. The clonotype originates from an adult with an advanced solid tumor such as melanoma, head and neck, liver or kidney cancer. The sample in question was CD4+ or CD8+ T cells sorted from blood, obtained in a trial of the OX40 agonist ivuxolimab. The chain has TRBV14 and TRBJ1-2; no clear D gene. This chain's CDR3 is CASSQGSGYGYTF. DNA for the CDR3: TGTGCCAGCAGCCAAGGAAGCGGCTATGGCTACACCTTC.